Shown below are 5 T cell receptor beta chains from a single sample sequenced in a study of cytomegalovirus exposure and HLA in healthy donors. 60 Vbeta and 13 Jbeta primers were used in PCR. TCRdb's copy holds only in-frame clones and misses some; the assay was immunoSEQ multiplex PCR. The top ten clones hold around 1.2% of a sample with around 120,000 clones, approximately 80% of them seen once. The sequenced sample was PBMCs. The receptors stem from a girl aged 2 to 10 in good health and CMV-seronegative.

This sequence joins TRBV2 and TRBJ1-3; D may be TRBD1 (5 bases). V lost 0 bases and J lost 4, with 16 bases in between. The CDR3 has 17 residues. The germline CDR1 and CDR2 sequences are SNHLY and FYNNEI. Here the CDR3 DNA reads TGTGCCAGCAGTGAAGCCACAGGATTCGATTTGGGAAACACCATATATTTT. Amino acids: CASSEATGFDLGNTIYF.

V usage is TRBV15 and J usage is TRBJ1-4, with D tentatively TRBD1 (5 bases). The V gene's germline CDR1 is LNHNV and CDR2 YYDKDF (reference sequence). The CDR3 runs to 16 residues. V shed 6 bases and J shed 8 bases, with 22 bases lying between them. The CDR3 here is CATRRGREAGYEKLFF. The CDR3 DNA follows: TGTGCCACCAGGAGGGGAAGGGAGGCGGGGTACGAAAAACTGTTTTTT.

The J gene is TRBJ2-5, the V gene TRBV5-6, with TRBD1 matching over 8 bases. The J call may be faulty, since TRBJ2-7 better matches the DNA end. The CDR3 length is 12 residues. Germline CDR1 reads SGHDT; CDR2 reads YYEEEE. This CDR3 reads CASAQGAYEQYF. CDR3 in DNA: TGTGCCAGTGCACAGGGGGCCTACGAGCAGTACTTC.

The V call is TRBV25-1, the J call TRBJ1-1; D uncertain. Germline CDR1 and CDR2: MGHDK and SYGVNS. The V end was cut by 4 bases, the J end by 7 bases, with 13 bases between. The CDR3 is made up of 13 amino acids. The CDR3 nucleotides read TGTGCCAGCAGTGGGCACCCCGGAGGTGAAGCTTTCTTT. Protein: CASSGHPGGEAFF.

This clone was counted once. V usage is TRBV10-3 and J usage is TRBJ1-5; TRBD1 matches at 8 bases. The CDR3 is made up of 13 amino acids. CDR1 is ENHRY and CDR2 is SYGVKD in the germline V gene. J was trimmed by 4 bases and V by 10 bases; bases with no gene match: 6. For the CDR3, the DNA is TGTGCCAGTTTTGGGACAGGAAATCAGCCCCAGCATTTT. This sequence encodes CASFGTGNQPQHF.